This entry is about one T cell receptor beta chain. Its target is not known. Germline V gene sequence: CDR1 SNHLY, CDR2 FYNNEI. CDR3 size: 15 residues. Trimming cost V 2 bases and J 0 bases, with 11 bases left between them. The sample comes from a study of cytomegalovirus exposure and HLA in healthy donors. Overall study context: T cells numbering about 179 million yielded roughly 120 million unique TCR beta sequences in an earlier analysis. Overall study results and limits: Reports described diagnosis of cytomegalovirus status by the classifier as highly specific and sensitive. In presence/absence analyses, roughly uniform sequencing depth across donors was assumed.

The PCR made use of 60 Vbeta and 13 Jbeta primers. Libraries were prepared by immunoSEQ multiplex PCR; TCRdb keeps only in-frame clonotypes and omits some of them. The sample yields 95,000 to 150,000 clones, roughly 82% seen once. The sequencing sample was made of PBMCs. The chain links TRBV2 to TRBJ2-7; no clear D. The receptor comes from a woman aged 60-75 years in good health and CMV-seropositive. CDR3 residues: CASSESSGGSYEQYF. CDR3 sequence (DNA): TGTGCCAGCAGTGAATCCTCCGGCGGCTCCTACGAGCAGTACTTC.